These 17 T cell receptor beta chains originate from one sample sequenced in a study of blood T cell repertoires in COVID-19. The method was immunoSEQ multiplex PCR; TCRdb's version includes in-frame clones alone and lacks a portion of them. The sample comprises 190,000 or so clones, roughly 89% of which are singletons, and 0.7% to 0.9% rests with the top ten. Material for sequencing was peripheral blood. These receptor sequences come from a woman aged 18-29 years who had recovered from COVID-19.

The genes are TRBV19 and TRBJ1-5, with 10 bases identical to TRBD1. Germline CDR1 LNHDA, CDR2 SQIVND (reference sequence). V gave up 1 base and J gave up 1 base; unmatched junction bases: 7. This CDR3 region has 18 residues. The CDR3 sequence: CASSIAAGQGGSNQPQHF. The CDR3 coding sequence is TGTGCCAGTAGTATAGCAGCAGGACAGGGGGGAAGCAATCAGCCCCAGCATTTT.

This rearrangement joins TRBV4-1 to TRBJ2-5, with 9 bases aligning to TRBD2. The CDR3 covers 17 residues. After removal of 0 bases from V and 1 base from J, the junction contained 6 bases not matched to a gene. Germline V gene sequence: CDR1 MGHRA, CDR2 YSYEKL. This CDR3 reads CASSQESLAGTQETQYF. In DNA, the CDR3 is TGCGCCAGCAGCCAAGAGAGCCTAGCGGGGACCCAAGAGACCCAGTACTTC.

This chain joins TRBV9 and TRBJ1-2; tentatively, D is TRBD1 (5 bases). The V gene lost 0 bases and the J gene lost 8 bases, with 11 bases spanning the gap. The V gene's germline CDR1 is SGDLS and CDR2 YYNGEE. The CDR3 runs 13 residues. CDR3 coding DNA: TGTGCCAGCAGCGTAGGGCAGGGTGAGGGCTACACCTTC. Its protein product is CASSVGQGEGYTF.

The chain employs TRBV4-1 and TRBJ1-2; weak D call: TRBD1 (5 bases). The CDR3 covers 14 residues. CDR1 is MGHRA and CDR2 is YSYEKL in the germline V gene. The V end was cut by 0 bases, the J end by 5 bases, with 10 bases between. The CDR3 reads CASSQDQGSYGYTF. CDR3 sequence (DNA): TGCGCCAGCAGCCAAGATCAGGGTTCGTATGGCTACACCTTC.

This clone was counted a few times. Other DNA sequences in this sample translate to the same CDR3. The gene calls are TRBV7-2 and TRBJ2-5; 8 bases agree with TRBD2. CDR1 is SGHTA and CDR2 is FQGNSA in the germline V gene. This CDR3 is built from 15 residues. Germline trimming cut 1 base from V and 2 bases from J; bases unmatched to any gene: 3. CDR3 protein: CASSLGGGLQETQYF. The CDR3 bases are TGTGCCAGCAGCTTAGGCGGGGGGTTGCAAGAGACCCAGTACTTC.

The V and J genes are TRBV2 and TRBJ2-1; 13 nucleotides agree with TRBD2. This CDR3 contains 16 residues. V lost 6 bases to trimming and J lost 10 bases; unmatched junction nucleotides: 12. From germline, CDR1 is SNHLY and CDR2 FYNNEI. The DNA for the CDR3 is TGTGCCAGCAGCCTCCCTGGACTAGCGGGAGCGGGGGAGCAGTTCTTC. It encodes CASSLPGLAGAGEQFF.

The J gene is TRBJ2-5, the V gene TRBV6-2 or TRBV6-3, with D possibly being TRBD2 (5 bases). This CDR3 spans 15 amino acids. The germline V and J ends were trimmed by 4 bases and 1 base, with 13 bases remaining between them. The germline V gene has CDR1 MNHEY and CDR2 SVGEGT. As DNA, the CDR3 is TGTGCCAGCAGTTCTTGGACTGTACCCCAAGAGACCCAGTACTTC. Translating gives CASSSWTVPQETQYF.

This clone came up once. The chain uses TRBV18 and TRBJ2-1, with TRBD2 matching over 7 bases. J was trimmed by 7 bases and V by 1 base; bases with no gene match: 7. The germline CDR1 and CDR2 sequences are KGHSH and LQKENI. This CDR3 is 15 amino acids long. The CDR3 nucleotides are TGTGCCAGCTCACCACAGGCGGGGGTAGTTAATGAGCAGTTCTTC. It is translated as CASSPQAGVVNEQFF.

The V call is TRBV27, the J call TRBJ2-7; D might be TRBD2 (6 bases). Trimming left V 3 bases short and J 7 bases short, with 10 bases between. The CDR3 runs 12 residues. The germline V gene encodes CDR1 MNHEY and CDR2 SMNVEV (reference sequence). The CDR3 sequence: CASSLGGEEQYF. As DNA, the CDR3 is TGTGCCAGCAGTTTGGGAGGTGAGGAGCAGTACTTC.

J is TRBJ2-2 and V is TRBV21-1; the D call TRBD2 from the table was never checked on the DNA. TRBV21-1 is labeled a pseudogene. CDR3 length: 14 amino acids. The CDR3 sequence: CASSDGENTGELFF. The CDR3 nucleotides are TGTGCCAGCAGCGACGGGGAGAACACCGGGGAGCTGTTTTTT.

The rearrangement links TRBV20-1 to TRBJ2-1; no clear D gene. CDR1 is DFQATT, CDR2 SNEGSKA, per germline (reference sequence). The V gene lost 5 bases and the J gene lost 10 bases, with 12 bases spanning the gap. This CDR3 is 11 amino acids long. This chain's CDR3 is CSAYKAAEQFF. CDR3 coding DNA: TGCAGTGCTTACAAGGCGGCGGAGCAGTTCTTC.

The CDR3 is CASSYSNLEGGLGEQYF. The CDR3 nucleotides are TGTGCCAGCAGTTACTCGAATCTAGAGGGCGGCCTGGGCGAGCAGTACTTC. The V and J genes are TRBV6-2 or TRBV6-3 and TRBJ2-7; weak D call: TRBD2 (5 bases). V lost 0 bases to trimming and J lost 6 bases, with 21 bases between them. Germline V lookup: CDR1 MNHEY, CDR2 SVGEGT. This CDR3 is built from 17 residues.

The V and J genes are TRBV9 and TRBJ2-7, with D unclear. The V gene lost 0 bases and the J gene lost 2 bases, with 9 bases spanning the gap. The V gene's germline CDR1 is SGDLS and CDR2 YYNGEE. CDR3 size: 14 residues. The CDR3 DNA reads TGTGCCAGCAGCGTAGACGGGTGGCCCTACGAGCAGTACTTC. Amino acid sequence: CASSVDGWPYEQYF.

The chain links TRBV21-1 to TRBJ2-5; no DNA check was done on the table's D call, TRBD2. TRBV21-1 is deemed a pseudogene. CDR3 length equals 18 residues. The CDR3 here is CARKNHHQGLAGRKTQYF. CDR3 DNA: TGTGCCAGGAAAAACCACCACCAGGGACTAGCGGGTCGGAAGACCCAGTACTTC.

This clone has just a few counts. This rearrangement joins TRBV5-4 to TRBJ2-7, with TRBD2 identical over 11 bases. The CDR3 runs 15 residues. V lost 3 bases and J lost 4; bases outside the gene matches: 6. Germline loops: CDR1 SGHNT, CDR2 YYREEE (reference sequence). CDR3 DNA sequence: TGTGCCAGCAGCTCCCGACTAGCGGGGCGTTACGAGCAGTACTTC. Amino acid sequence: CASSSRLAGRYEQYF.

This chain connects TRBV11-2 to TRBJ2-2; D not resolved. The CDR3 sequence is 14 residues long. From germline, CDR1 is SGHAT and CDR2 FQNNGV. V was cut by 3 bases and J by 4 bases, with 9 bases left in between. The CDR3 reads CASSFSSPTGELFF. CDR3 in DNA: TGTGCCAGCAGCTTCTCCTCTCCCACCGGGGAGCTGTTTTTT.

The J gene is TRBJ2-1, the V gene TRBV9; D is possibly TRBD1 (6 bases). The V gene lost 7 bases and the J gene lost 7 bases, with 12 bases spanning the gap. This CDR3 spans 12 amino acids. The germline gives CDR1 SGDLS, CDR2 YYNGEE. The CDR3 region has the DNA TGTGCCAGCGGCCCGGGACATAATGAGCAGTTCTTC. Amino acids: CASGPGHNEQFF.